These T cell receptor beta chains were read from a single sample in a study of T cell repertoires in cytomegalovirus infection. Using its own MiXCR run on the reads, TCRdb lists one record per CDR3 protein. Of 200,000 to 300,000 distinct CDR3 sequences listed, roughly 10% are singletons. Sequencing input: PBMCs. Receptors were obtained from a human donor in good health (CMV status not recorded). Some clones in this sample may be carry-over from other donors' samples. Each CDR3 is given with its conserved first and last residue. Fields, in order: clone size, D gene, V gene, J gene, CDR3 protein, CDR3 DNA. The D gene is left open where the match is weak. Size is omitted from some rows. Given values are once, few, many or a class for expanded clones.

>many|.|TRBV7-2|TRBJ2-2
CASSLKALAMNTGELFF
TGTGCCAGCAGCCTAAAGGCCCTAGCGATGAACACCGGGGAGCTGTTTTTT
>many|.|TRBV20-1|TRBJ1-1
CSAETGKGSEAFF
TGCAGTGCGGAAACAGGGAAGGGATCTGAAGCTTTCTTT
>many|.|TRBV7-8|TRBJ1-6
CASSSTTQGGIRNSPLHF
TGTGCCAGCAGCTCGACTACACAGGGAGGGATACGTAATTCACCCCTCCACTTT
>.|.|TRBV7-2|TRBJ2-4
CASSLNGDIQYF
TGTGCCAGCAGCTTAAACGGAGACATTCAGTACTTC
>many|.|TRBV6-2/TRBV6-3|TRBJ1-5
CASSYSPTRRTTSTNQPQHF
TGTGCCAGCAGTTACTCGCCTACACGGAGGACGACCAGTACCAATCAGCCCCAGCATTTT
>few|TRBD2|TRBV13|TRBJ2-4
CASSSGGDKNIQYF
TGTGCCAGCAGCTCCGGGGGGGACAAAAACATTCAGTACTTC
>.|TRBD2|TRBV20-1|TRBJ2-5
CSARVAGGPETQYF
TGCAGTGCTAGAGTAGCGGGAGGGCCCGAGACCCAGTACTTC
>few|.|TRBV3-1|TRBJ2-7
CASSQIEYRQYF
TGTGCCAGCAGCCAAATCGAATATAGGCAGTACTTC
>many|.|TRBV20-1|TRBJ2-7
CSAGIGTPVREQYF
TGCAGTGCTGGAATCGGGACTCCAGTGAGGGAGCAGTACTTC
>many|TRBD2|TRBV7-2|TRBJ2-1
CASSPPGGDYSYNEQFF
TGTGCCAGCAGCCCGCCGGGGGGGGACTATTCCTACAATGAGCAGTTCTTC
>.|.|TRBV2|TRBJ2-3
CASSGTVQVRNTQYF
TGTGCCAGCAGTGGGACAGTCCAAGTAAGGAATACGCAGTATTTT
>many|.|TRBV7-9|TRBJ2-1
CASSPEVAVYNEQFF
TGTGCCAGCAGCCCCGAAGTAGCCGTCTACAATGAGCAGTTCTTC
>many|.|TRBV6-6|TRBJ1-2
CASSKQWDQGGYTF
TGTGCCAGCAGTAAGCAGTGGGACCAGGGTGGCTACACCTTC
>.|.|TRBV11-3|TRBJ2-1
CASSLGLGLDNEQFF
TGTGCCAGCAGCTTAGGATTGGGACTCGACAATGAGCAGTTCTTC
>many|TRBD2|TRBV7-6|TRBJ2-5
CASSVGTSGGGTQYF
TGTGCCAGCAGCGTCGGGACTAGTGGGGGCGGGACCCAGTACTTC
>.|.|TRBV2|TRBJ1-2
CASSEASRAAVGYTF
TGTGCCAGCAGTGAAGCCTCTCGGGCAGCCGTCGGCTACACCTTC
>.|.|TRBV4-3|TRBJ1-6
CASSQDLKNSPLHF
TGCGCCAGCAGCCAAGATTTGAAAAATTCACCCCTCCACTTT
>.|.|TRBV7-8|TRBJ1-2
CASSSSWGFSYGYTF
TGTGCCAGCAGCTCGTCGTGGGGTTTCTCCTATGGCTACACCTTC
>many|TRBD1|TRBV7-2|TRBJ1-4
CASSKTGGSNEKLFF
TGTGCCAGCAGCAAAACAGGGGGGAGTAATGAAAAACTGTTTTTT
>many|.|TRBV7-6|TRBJ2-1
CASSFDRSSGQFF
TGTGCCAGCAGCTTCGACAGGTCTTCGGGGCAGTTCTTC
>.|.|TRBV25-1|TRBJ1-3
CASSEITVSGNTIYF
TGTGCCAGCAGTGAAATAACAGTCTCTGGAAACACCATATATTTT
>many|.|TRBV18|TRBJ2-3
CASSPQGGSTTDTQYF
TGTGCCAGCTCACCACAGGGCGGCTCTACCACAGATACGCAGTATTTT
>.|TRBD1|TRBV27|TRBJ2-1
CASSFRQGAINEQFF
TGTGCCAGCAGTTTTCGACAGGGGGCCATCAATGAGCAGTTCTTC
>many|.|TRBV29-1|TRBJ2-2
CSGGRGGGNTGELFF
TGCAGCGGAGGAAGAGGAGGGGGGAACACCGGGGAGCTGTTTTTT
>many|.|TRBV7-2|TRBJ1-1
CASSEQQGRGTEAFF
TGTGCCAGCAGCGAACAACAGGGTAGAGGAACTGAAGCTTTCTTT
>many|TRBD1|TRBV7-9|TRBJ1-5
CASSLGQGENQPQHF
TGTGCCAGCAGCCTCGGACAGGGGGAGAATCAGCCCCAGCATTTT
>few|TRBD1|TRBV18|TRBJ2-7
CASSRTGVPYEQYF
TGTGCCAGCTCACGGACAGGGGTCCCCTACGAGCAGTACTTC
>many|TRBD2|TRBV7-2|TRBJ2-7
CASSLGGFSGKVGYEQYF
TGTGCCAGCAGCTTAGGAGGGTTTAGCGGGAAGGTTGGCTACGAGCAGTACTTC
>many|.|TRBV7-6|TRBJ2-7
CASSLQQDYEQYF
TGTGCCAGCAGCTTACAACAGGATTACGAGCAGTACTTC
>many|.|TRBV7-6|TRBJ1-2
CASSRYQAGGDGYTF
TGTGCCAGCAGCAGATATCAGGCGGGGGGAGATGGCTACACCTTC
>few|TRBD1|TRBV20-1|TRBJ1-2
CSARAGGQRTNYGYTF
TGCAGTGCTAGGGCTGGGGGACAGAGAACTAACTATGGCTACACCTTC
>many|.|TRBV28|TRBJ1-4
CASRGGTNEKLFF
TGTGCCAGCAGGGGCGGTACTAATGAAAAACTGTTTTTT
>many|.|TRBV7-2|TRBJ1-2
CASSASSNYGYTF
TGTGCCAGCAGCGCCTCAAGTAACTATGGCTACACCTTC